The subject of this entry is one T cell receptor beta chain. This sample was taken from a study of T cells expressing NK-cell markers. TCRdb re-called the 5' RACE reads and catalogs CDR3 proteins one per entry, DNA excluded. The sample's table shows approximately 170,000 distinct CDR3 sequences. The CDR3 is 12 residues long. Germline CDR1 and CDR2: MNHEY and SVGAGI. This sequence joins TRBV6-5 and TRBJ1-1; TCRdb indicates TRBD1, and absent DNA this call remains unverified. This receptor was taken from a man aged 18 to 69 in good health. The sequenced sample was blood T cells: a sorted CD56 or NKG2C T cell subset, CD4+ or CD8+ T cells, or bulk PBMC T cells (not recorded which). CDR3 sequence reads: CASSGVRTEAFF.